This T cell receptor beta chain was sequenced during a study of follicular helper T cells after annual influenza vaccination. In germline, CDR1 is SGDLS, CDR2 YYNGEE. The CDR3 length is 14 residues. V shed 4 bases and J 5 bases; nucleotides not matched to a gene: 8. The time point was: 2014-2015 season, pre-vaccination. Sequencing was performed with immunoSEQ multiplex PCR; in TCRdb, only in-frame clones are kept and a portion is missing. Of about 14,000 clones in the sample, 84% were seen once. The chain couples TRBV9 to TRBJ2-5; TRBD1 matches 7 bases. This receptor was taken from an adult who received the influenza vaccine. Source: CXCR5- memory CD4+ T cells sorted from blood, taken on the day of influenza vaccination. CDR3 DNA: TGTGCCAGCAGCCCTCAGGGGGTAGGGGAGACCCAGTACTTC. Translated: CASSPQGVGETQYF.